This is a list of T cell receptor beta chains from one sample in a study of T-cell memory formation after mild COVID-19. MiXCR was run by TCRdb on the 5' RACE reads, yielding one entry per CDR3 protein. This table holds around 210,000 distinct CDR3 sequences, 9.5% to 10% found once. The source material was PBMCs or a T cell subset sorted from them (not recorded which). These receptors were taken from a man aged 18-30 years who had mild COVID-19 (a few samples of this study predate the infection). Cell type and time point are not known. Each CDR3 is given with its conserved first and last residue. The order of the fields is J gene, clone size, D gene, V gene, CDR3 DNA, CDR3 protein. D genes are given only for firm matches. Size is stated for part of the rows, as once, few or many counts, or as a class when the clone is expanded.

TRBJ2-7 few . TRBV12-3/TRBV12-4 TGTGCCAGCAGTTTAGGGCAGAGCTCCTACGAGCAGTACTTC CASSLGQSSYEQYF
TRBJ1-1 . . TRBV12-3/TRBV12-4 TGTGCCAGCAGTTTGGACAGAATGACTGAAGCTTTCTTT CASSLDRMTEAFF
TRBJ2-6 few . TRBV7-2 TGTGCCAGCAGCTTTTGGGCCATCTCTGGGGCCAACGTCCTGACTTTC CASSFWAISGANVLTF
TRBJ1-1 . TRBD1 TRBV4-3 TGCGCCAGCAGCCAAGATGAAACAGGGGGCAGGGCTGAAGCTTTCTTT CASSQDETGGRAEAFF
TRBJ2-1 . . TRBV7-2 TGTGCCAGCAGCCGCCACTTCGACACAATATACAATGAGCAGTTCTTC CASSRHFDTIYNEQFF
TRBJ1-1 . . TRBV20-1 TGCAGTGCTAGAGAGATGGATCGGAACACTGAAGCTTTCTTT CSAREMDRNTEAFF
TRBJ1-4 few . TRBV12-5 TGTGCTAGTGGCACAGGGTCATCTAATGAAAAACTGTTTTTT CASGTGSSNEKLFF
TRBJ1-2 . . TRBV7-2 TGTGCCAGCAGCTTAAAATTTTTGGGCCAGGGCTACACCTTC CASSLKFLGQGYTF
TRBJ2-5 few TRBD1 TRBV5-1 TGCGCCAGCAGCTTGCCATCAGGGGGACAAGAGACCCAGTACTTC CASSLPSGGQETQYF
TRBJ2-1 . TRBD2 TRBV6-2/TRBV6-3 TGTGCCAGCAGTCATAGGACTAGCGGGGGGGCTTTCTATGAGCAGTTCTTC CASSHRTSGGAFYEQFF
TRBJ1-4 few . TRBV20-1 TGCAGTGCTAGGGGAATTCGGGGGGCGACTAATGAAAAACTGTTTTTT CSARGIRGATNEKLFF
TRBJ1-2 few . TRBV28 TGTGCCAGCAGTTTGGGGACAATTCCCCCCCCCTTTGGCTACACCTTC CASSLGTIPPPFGYTF
TRBJ1-2 many . TRBV11-2 TGTGCCAGCAGCTTAGTGGCAGCGAACTATGGCTACACCTTC CASSLVAANYGYTF
TRBJ2-7 few . TRBV20-1 TGCAGTGCTAGAGAGGGTCCGTCCTACGAGCAGTACTTC CSAREGPSYEQYF
TRBJ2-3 . . TRBV11-3 TGTGCCAGCAGCCTATCCAGGGGGGCTTCTGTGACAGATACGCAGTATTTT CASSLSRGASVTDTQYF
TRBJ1-2 . TRBD1 TRBV5-1 TGCGCCAGCAGCTTGGCCGGCGGACAGGGGGCAAGATATGGCTACACCTTC CASSLAGGQGARYGYTF
TRBJ1-2 . TRBD1 TRBV20-1 TGCAGTGCTCCGGACAGGGCTCATGGCTACACCTTC CSAPDRAHGYTF
TRBJ2-7 . . TRBV10-3 TGTGCCATCAGTGACCATGGGGGGCCCGATACCTACGAGCAGTACTTC CAISDHGGPDTYEQYF
TRBJ1-4 few . TRBV6-6 TGTGCCAGCAGTGCCACAGGCGGGACTAATGAAAAACTGTTTTTT CASSATGGTNEKLFF
TRBJ1-2 few . TRBV7-9 TGTGCCAGCAGCTTAGAGGGGGAAGATGGCTACACCTTC CASSLEGEDGYTF
TRBJ1-4 few . TRBV7-9 TGTGCCAGCAGCGCCCAGGAGGGGGGAAGGGAAAAACTGTTTTTT CASSAQEGGREKLFF
TRBJ1-5 few TRBD1 TRBV18 TGTGCCAGCTCACTGGGGACAGGGGGTCAGCCCCAGCATTTT CASSLGTGGQPQHF
TRBJ1-5 . . TRBV6-6 TGTGCCAGCAGGTCCGGGAGGCTCAACGATCAGCCCCAGCATTTT CASRSGRLNDQPQHF
TRBJ2-7 . . TRBV4-3 TGCGCCAGCAGCCAAGAAAGAGACTACGAGCAGTACTTC CASSQERDYEQYF
TRBJ2-3 . . TRBV20-1 TGCAGTGCGACCCCGGGCACCGGCACAGATACGCAGTATTTT CSATPGTGTDTQYF
TRBJ2-7 many . TRBV5-1 TGCGCCAGCAGCTTGCTCGGGGACAACTACGAGCAGTACTTC CASSLLGDNYEQYF
TRBJ1-2 few . TRBV14 TGTGCCAGCAGCCTCGACCGGGGCCCTGGCTACACCTTC CASSLDRGPGYTF